What follows are 16 T cell receptor beta chains derived from one specimen sequenced in a study of beta chain features in type 1 diabetes. Study observations and caveats: Among patients with Type 1 diabetes, TCRB CDR3s were moderately but significantly shorter in every one of the four CD4+ subsets.

These receptors have no known antigen. As every portion of the isolated RNA was reverse transcribed, the sequencing read expressed TCRB transcripts. Generated by immunoSEQ multiplex PCR, the TCRdb table keeps only in-frame clones and is missing some. The sample shows some 350,000 clones, 9.6% of them seen only once. Sequencing was performed on central memory CD4+ T cells from blood. The receptors here all came from a man aged 25-45 years with type 1 diabetes.

This CDR3 is CASSGADRGLLNTEAFF. The CDR3 nucleotides are TGTGCCAGCAGCGGCGCGGACAGGGGATTACTGAACACTGAAGCTTTCTTT. The chain joins TRBV7-8 to TRBJ1-1, with 9 bases identical to TRBD1. This CDR3 contains 17 residues. Germline-derived CDR1 and CDR2 are SGHVS and FQNEAQ. The ends lost 5 bases at V and 0 bases at J; junction bases unmatched: 10.

Concerning this clone: The same CDR3 is also encoded by other DNA sequences in this sample. The chain employs TRBV7-3 and TRBJ1-5; tentatively, D is TRBD1 (6 bases). Germline loops: CDR1 SGHTA, CDR2 FQGTGA. The V end was cut by 2 bases, the J end by 7 bases, with 12 bases between. The CDR3 is made up of 14 amino acids. The CDR3 protein is CASSLQGPNQPQHF. The CDR3 DNA sequence: TGTGCCAGCAGCTTACAGGGGCCCAACCAGCCCCAGCATTTT.

This clone was found a few times. The chain employs TRBV19 and TRBJ2-2, with TRBD2 matching over 8 bases. CDR3 size: 15 residues. Germline V gene sequence: CDR1 LNHDA, CDR2 SQIVND (reference sequence). The V gene end was trimmed by 5 bases and the J gene end by 5 bases; junction bases not matched to a gene: 7. CDR3 region: CASSGPGGGTGELFF. The CDR3 DNA is TGTGCCAGTAGTGGACCAGGCGGGGGGACCGGGGAGCTGTTTTTT.

The sample holds a few counts of this clone. J is TRBJ2-7 and V is TRBV5-1; D is perhaps TRBD1 or TRBD2 (5 bases each). Per the germline V gene, CDR1 is SGHRS and CDR2 is YFSETQ. This CDR3 has 14 amino acids. V lost 2 bases and J 6 bases, leaving 15 bases between the germline ends. DNA for the CDR3: TGCGCCAGCAGCTTTCAGGGCCGGGGTTCCGAGCAGTACTTC. It specifies CASSFQGRGSEQYF.

This clone turned up a few times. V and J are TRBV7-2 and TRBJ2-7, with 9 nucleotides matching TRBD2. The length of the CDR3 is 18 residues. V gave up 1 base and J gave up 1 base; unmatched junction bases: 11. Germline V gives CDR1 SGHTA, CDR2 FQGNSA. The DNA for the CDR3 is TGTGCCAGCAGCTTAGTTGGTAGCGGGAGATTGATATCCTACGAGCAGTACTTC. Residues: CASSLVGSGRLISYEQYF.

This clone was counted a few times. This rearrangement joins TRBV7-8 to TRBJ2-3; 9 bases are a match to TRBD1. In germline, CDR1 is SGHVS, CDR2 FQNEAQ. V shed 2 bases and J 6 bases; nucleotides not matched to a gene: 3. The CDR3 consists of 14 residues. The CDR3 bases are TGTGCCAGCAGCTTACGACAGGGGGGTGATACGCAGTATTTT. It is translated as CASSLRQGGDTQYF.

J is TRBJ2-4 and V is TRBV7-2; possibly TRBD1 for D (5 bases). The CDR3 has 14 amino acids. CDR1 is SGHTA, CDR2 FQGNSA, per germline. Trimming took off 1 base at V and 9 bases at J, with 13 bases between the two ends. CDR3 loop: CASSLGQGRGIQYF. Written as DNA, the CDR3 is TGTGCCAGCAGCTTAGGGCAGGGAAGGGGCATTCAGTACTTC.

V is TRBV11-3 and J is TRBJ2-5; 8 positions match TRBD2. CDR3 length: 20 amino acids. V lost 7 bases, J lost 5 bases, and 27 bases stayed unmatched. Germline V gene sequence: CDR1 SGHNT, CDR2 YENEEA. Here the CDR3 DNA reads TGTGCCAGCAACCATTTCCCAGATCAAAATACTAGCGGAAGGGAGGAGACCCAGTACTTC. It specifies CASNHFPDQNTSGREETQYF.

This chain joins TRBV18 and TRBJ2-7; 10 positions agree with TRBD1. The CDR3 loop spans 14 amino acids. Looked up from germline, CDR1 is KGHSH and CDR2 is LQKENI. With 4 bases clipped from V and 4 bases from J, the junction kept 4 bases outside the gene matches. The CDR3 reads CASSRQGAVYEQYF. CDR3 coding DNA: TGTGCCAGCTCACGACAGGGGGCTGTATACGAGCAGTACTTC.

The chain is built from TRBV5-1 and TRBJ2-2; 7 bases are a match to TRBD1. This CDR3 spans 15 amino acids. The junction had 11 bases not matched to a gene; V was cut back by 9 bases and J by 3 bases. Germline CDR1 is SGHRS and CDR2 is YFSETQ. The CDR3 DNA sequence: TGCGCCACCACCGGGGTAGGGGGCGACACCGGGGAGCTGTTTTTT. Its protein is CATTGVGGDTGELFF. The entire variable domain, with the rest obtained from reference TRBV5-1 and TRBJ2-2, is as follows: KAGVTQTPRYLIKTRGQQVTLSCSPISGHRSVSWYQQTPGQGLQFLFEYFSETQRNKGNFPGRFSGRQFSNSRSEMNVSTLELGDSALYLCATTGVGGDTGELFFGEGSRLTVL.

This clone has just a few counts. The chain carries TRBV25-1 and TRBJ1-1; D unclear. Germline V gene sequence: CDR1 MGHDK, CDR2 SYGVNS. CDR3 length equals 14 residues. Trimming pared 1 base from V and 6 bases from J, leaving 12 bases between. CDR3 nucleotide sequence: TGTGCCAGCAGTGAATCAGAGGGTAGCGCTGAAGCTTTCTTT. Translating it yields CASSESEGSAEAFF. Together with reference TRBV25-1 and TRBJ1-1, the CDR3 gives the full variable domain: EADIYQTPRYLVIGTGKKITLECSQTMGHDKMYWYQQDPGMELHLIHYSYGVNSTEKGDLSSESTVSRIRTEHFPLTLESARPSHTSQYLCASSESEGSAEAFFGQGTRLTVV.

This clone came up a few times. One end of the junction varies from germline; a read error may be responsible. The chain is built from TRBV7-2 and TRBJ2-7, with 10 bases lining up with TRBD1. Germline V CDR1 and CDR2: SGHTA, FQGNSA. This CDR3 region has 13 residues. This CDR3 is CASSLGVGTGVHF. As DNA, the CDR3 is TGTGCCAGCAGCTTAGGGGTCGGGACAGGGGTTCACTTC.

The rearrangement links TRBV29-1 to TRBJ2-6; perhaps TRBD2 as D (6 bases). From germline, CDR1 is SQVTM and CDR2 ANQGSEA. The CDR3 consists of 17 residues. With 0 bases removed from V and 2 bases from J, the gap between germline ends came to 14 bases. The CDR3 sequence: CSVEEWGGVTGANVLTF. As DNA, the CDR3 is TGCAGCGTTGAAGAGTGGGGAGGCGTCACTGGGGCCAACGTCCTGACTTTC.

This rearrangement joins TRBV6-5 to TRBJ2-3; no clear D. The CDR3 totals 15 residues. CDR1 is MNHEY and CDR2 is SVGAGI in the germline V gene. V dropped 2 bases and J dropped 6 bases, with 15 bases sitting between them. CDR3 in DNA: TGTGCCAGCAGTTACGAGGCGTCAGTCCGGGATACGCAGTATTTT. This encodes CASSYEASVRDTQYF.

This clone was counted between two and nine times. J is TRBJ2-7 and V is TRBV4-1, with TRBD1 as a possible D gene (5 bases). Germline CDR1 MGHRA, CDR2 YSYEKL. This CDR3 has 16 residues. Trimming took off 2 bases at V and 1 base at J, with 15 bases between the two ends. The CDR3 reads CASSQLWSTESYEQYF. In nucleotides, the CDR3 is TGCGCCAGCAGCCAACTATGGTCGACAGAATCCTACGAGCAGTACTTC.

This clone was detected a few times. The V call is TRBV6-6, the J call TRBJ1-2, with TRBD1 identical over 8 bases. CDR1 and CDR2 (germline): MNHNY, SVGAGI (reference sequence). J lost 1 base, V lost 10 bases, and 5 bases had no gene match. The CDR3 runs to 13 residues. The CDR3 nucleotides are TGTGCCATCAGCGGACAGGGTAACTATGGCTACACCTTC. This encodes CAISGQGNYGYTF.